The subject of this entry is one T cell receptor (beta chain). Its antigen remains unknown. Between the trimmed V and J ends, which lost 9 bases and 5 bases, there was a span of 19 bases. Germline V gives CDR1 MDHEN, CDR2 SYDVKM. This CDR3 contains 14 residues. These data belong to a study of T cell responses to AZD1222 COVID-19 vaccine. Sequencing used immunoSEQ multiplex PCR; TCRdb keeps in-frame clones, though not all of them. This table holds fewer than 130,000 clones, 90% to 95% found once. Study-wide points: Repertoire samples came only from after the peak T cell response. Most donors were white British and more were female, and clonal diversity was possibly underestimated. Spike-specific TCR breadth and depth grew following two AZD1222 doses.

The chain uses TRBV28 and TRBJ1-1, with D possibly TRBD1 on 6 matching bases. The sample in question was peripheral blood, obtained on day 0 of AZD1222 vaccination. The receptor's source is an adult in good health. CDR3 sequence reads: CASWTDRTWTEAFF. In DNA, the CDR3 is TGTGCCAGTTGGACAGACCGGACTTGGACTGAAGCTTTCTTT. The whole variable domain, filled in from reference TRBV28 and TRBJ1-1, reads DVKVTQSSRYLVKRTGEKVFLECVQDMDHENMFWYRQDPGLGLRLIYFSYDVKMKEKGDIPEGYSVSREKKERFSLILESASTNQTSMYLCASWTDRTWTEAFFGQGTRLTVV.